This record covers a single TCR beta chain. The antigen remains unidentified. This entry is derived from a study of CD8 T cells in ankylosing spondylitis. Points from the study as a whole: Apparently characteristic of ankylosing spondylitis blood was a TCR beta motif (about eight highly homologous variants). Significant enrichment of disease-linked clones was reported in matched ankylosing spondylitis synovial fluid. Earlier reports found some motif variants in synovial fluid and blood in reactive arthritis. Disease-associated clonotypes exhibited CD8+ identity and were relatively infrequent in peripheral blood.

The CDR3 runs 15 residues. V lost 7 bases to trimming and J lost 7 bases; unmatched junction nucleotides: 16. TCRdb itself ran the 5' RACE reads through MiXCR, one entry per CDR3 protein. The data hold 200,000 or so distinct CDR3 sequences, with under 30% observed a single time. The sample taken for sequencing was blood, either unsorted or a sorted T cell fraction (not recorded which). The chain is built from TRBV12-3 or TRBV12-4 and TRBJ2-7, with TRBD1 matching 7 bases. The sequence was obtained from a male donor with ankylosing spondylitis or in good health (not recorded which). CDR3 protein: CASTRNPSDREEQYF. The DNA of the CDR3 is TGTGCCAGCACCCGTAACCCATCCGACAGGGAAGAGCAGTACTTC.